A selection of T cell receptor beta chains follows, all from one sample in a study of blood T cell repertoires in COVID-19. Generated by immunoSEQ multiplex PCR, the TCRdb table keeps only in-frame clones and is missing some. The sample contains roughly 79,000 clones, almost 85% of which appear only once. Input material: peripheral blood. All receptors come from a human donor in a cohort sampled during active COVID-19. CDR3s include the opening cysteine and the closing phenylalanine or tryptophan. D genes are given only for firm matches. Not all rows give a size; the values are once, few, many and, for expanded clones, a class.

NA,TRBJ2-6,TRBV15,TRBD1,TGTGCCACCAGCAGAGTATCAGGGGGCGCTGGGGCCAACGTCCTGACTTTC,CATSRVSGGAGANVLTF
once,TRBJ1-3,TRBV5-1,NA,TGCGCCAGCAAACCTCAGGGTATTGGCTCTGGAAACACCATATATTTT,CASKPQGIGSGNTIYF
NA,TRBJ2-3,TRBV27,NA,TGTGCCAGCAGTTTCTCCACAGATACGCAGTATTTT,CASSFSTDTQYF
NA,TRBJ2-7,TRBV27,NA,TGTGCCAGCAGTTTATCCCCCCCGGAACGGGTCTACGAGCAGTACTTC,CASSLSPPERVYEQYF
NA,TRBJ2-7,TRBV19,TRBD2,TGTGCCAGTAGTATGGGCGGGGGGCCCGCCTACGAGCAGTACTTC,CASSMGGGPAYEQYF
NA,TRBJ2-7,TRBV2,NA,TGTGCCAGCAGCTCCCTTCCCTCAGGCGCGGGCGAGCAGTACTTC,CASSSLPSGAGEQYF
NA,TRBJ1-4,TRBV27,TRBD1,TGTGCCAGCAGGCCAGGGGGAAGGGAAAAACTGTTTTTT,CASRPGGREKLFF
NA,TRBJ1-5,TRBV15,TRBD1,TGTGCCACCAGCAGAGACGGACAGGTCAATCAGCCCCAGCATTTT,CATSRDGQVNQPQHF
NA,TRBJ2-7,TRBV12-3/TRBV12-4,NA,TGTGCCAGCAGGATCGCGGGACAGTACGAGCAGTACTTC,CASRIAGQYEQYF
NA,TRBJ1-5,TRBV3-1/TRBV3-2,NA,TGTGCCAGCAGCCCCCGGGGGGTACTTAATCAGCCCCAGCATTTT,CASSPRGVLNQPQHF
NA,TRBJ1-1,TRBV6-4,TRBD1,TGTGCCCACTATTCTGCGGGGGACAGGGACTGGACTGAAGCTTTCTTT,CAHYSAGDRDWTEAFF
NA,TRBJ2-5,TRBV6-5,NA,TGTGCCAGCAGTTCCGAGCCGGGGGTCGCGGAGACCCAGTACTTC,CASSSEPGVAETQYF
NA,TRBJ2-4,TRBV2,TRBD2,TGTGCCAGCAGTCTCGGGAGCGGGGGGGAAAACATTCAGTACTTC,CASSLGSGGENIQYF
NA,TRBJ1-2,TRBV5-1,TRBD1,TGCGCCAGCAACGAACTCTCCGGGACAACGACAGGGGGCTACACCTTC,CASNELSGTTTGGYTF
NA,TRBJ1-4,TRBV7-9,NA,TGTGCCAGCAGCTTCAGGGGCAGAAAACTGTTTTTT,CASSFRGRKLFF
NA,TRBJ2-7,TRBV5-1,TRBD1,TGCGCCAGCAGCCCGACCAGGACAGGGAACGAGCAGTACTTC,CASSPTRTGNEQYF
NA,TRBJ1-2,TRBV6-6,NA,TGTGCCAGCAGTTATATGGCGGTTGGCTACACCTTC,CASSYMAVGYTF
NA,TRBJ1-6,TRBV7-2,NA,TGTGCCAGCAGCTTAGTGTCTACGGGGACTTCTTCACCCCTCCACTTT,CASSLVSTGTSSPLHF
few,TRBJ1-5,TRBV4-3,TRBD1,TGCGCCAGCAGCCAGGAGGGGGGGACAGGATTTTATCAGCCCCAGCATTTT,CASSQEGGTGFYQPQHF